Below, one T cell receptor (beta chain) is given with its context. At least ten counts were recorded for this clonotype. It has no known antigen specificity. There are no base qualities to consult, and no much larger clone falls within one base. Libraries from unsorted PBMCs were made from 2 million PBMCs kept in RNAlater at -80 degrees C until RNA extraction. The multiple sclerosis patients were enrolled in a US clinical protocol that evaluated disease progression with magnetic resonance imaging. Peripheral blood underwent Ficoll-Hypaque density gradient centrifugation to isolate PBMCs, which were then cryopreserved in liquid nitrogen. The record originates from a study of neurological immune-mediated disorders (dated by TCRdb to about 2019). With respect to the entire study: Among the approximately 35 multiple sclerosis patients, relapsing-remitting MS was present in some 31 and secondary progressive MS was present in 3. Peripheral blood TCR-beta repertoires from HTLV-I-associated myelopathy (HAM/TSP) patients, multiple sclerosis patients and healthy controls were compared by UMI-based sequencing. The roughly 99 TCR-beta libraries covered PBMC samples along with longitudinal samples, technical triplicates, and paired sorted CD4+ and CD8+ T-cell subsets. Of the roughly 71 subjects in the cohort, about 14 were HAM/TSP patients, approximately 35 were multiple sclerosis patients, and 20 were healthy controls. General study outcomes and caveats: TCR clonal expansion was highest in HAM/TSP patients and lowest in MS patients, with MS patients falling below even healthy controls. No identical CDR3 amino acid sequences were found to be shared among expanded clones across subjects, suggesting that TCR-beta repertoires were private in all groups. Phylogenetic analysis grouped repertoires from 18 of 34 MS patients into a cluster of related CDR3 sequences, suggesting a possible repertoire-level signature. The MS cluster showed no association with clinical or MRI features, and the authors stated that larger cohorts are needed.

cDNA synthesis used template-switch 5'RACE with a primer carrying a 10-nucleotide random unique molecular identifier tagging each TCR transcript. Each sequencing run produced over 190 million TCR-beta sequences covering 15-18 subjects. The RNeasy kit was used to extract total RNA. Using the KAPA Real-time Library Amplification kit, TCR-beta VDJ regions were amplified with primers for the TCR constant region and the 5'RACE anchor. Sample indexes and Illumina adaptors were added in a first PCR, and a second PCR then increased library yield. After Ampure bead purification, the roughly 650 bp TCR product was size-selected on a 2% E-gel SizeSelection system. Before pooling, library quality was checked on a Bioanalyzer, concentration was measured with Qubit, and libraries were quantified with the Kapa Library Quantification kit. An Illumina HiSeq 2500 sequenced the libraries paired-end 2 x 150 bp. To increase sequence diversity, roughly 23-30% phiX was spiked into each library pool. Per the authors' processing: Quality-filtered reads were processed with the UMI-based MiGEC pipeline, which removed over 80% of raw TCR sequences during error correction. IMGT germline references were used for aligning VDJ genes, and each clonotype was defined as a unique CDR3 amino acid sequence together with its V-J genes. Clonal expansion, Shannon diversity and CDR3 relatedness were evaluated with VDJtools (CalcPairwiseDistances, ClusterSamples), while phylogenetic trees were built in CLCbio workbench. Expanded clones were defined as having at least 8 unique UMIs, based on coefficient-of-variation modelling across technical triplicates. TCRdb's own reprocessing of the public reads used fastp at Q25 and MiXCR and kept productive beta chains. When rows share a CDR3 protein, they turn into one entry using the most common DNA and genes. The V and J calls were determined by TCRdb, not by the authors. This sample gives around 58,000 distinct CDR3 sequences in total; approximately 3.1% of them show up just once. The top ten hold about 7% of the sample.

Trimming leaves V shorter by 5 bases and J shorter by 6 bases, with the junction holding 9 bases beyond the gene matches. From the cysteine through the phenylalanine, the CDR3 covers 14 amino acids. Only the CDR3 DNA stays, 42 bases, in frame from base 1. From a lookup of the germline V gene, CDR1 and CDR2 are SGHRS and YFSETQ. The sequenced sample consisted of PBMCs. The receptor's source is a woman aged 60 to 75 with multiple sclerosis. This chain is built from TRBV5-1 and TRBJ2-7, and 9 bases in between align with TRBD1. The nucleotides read TGCGCCAGCAGAATAATGGACAGGGGAGCCGAGCAGTACTTC. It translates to CASRIMDRGAEQYF.